Sequencing of this T cell receptor beta chain was carried out in a study of beta chain features in type 1 diabetes. Study outcomes and limitations: In the patient group, naive, central memory and Treg TCRB repertoires seemed more alike than in the healthy donor group. All four CD4+ subsets of Type 1 diabetes patients contained TCRB CDR3s that were moderately but significantly shorter.

Expressed TCRB transcripts were sequenced after all isolated RNA was converted to cDNA. The method was immunoSEQ multiplex PCR; TCRdb's version includes in-frame clones alone and lacks a portion of them. Counted here are a few hundred thousand clones, 16% occurring once; the ten biggest clones make up approximately 0.086%. The CDR3 extends over 13 amino acids. The germline V gene has CDR1 GTSNPN and CDR2 SVGIG (reference sequence). V was clipped by 1 base and J by 1 base, with 5 bases between them. Comment on this clone: Its specificity is unknown.

The TCR was taken from a man aged 30 to 45 with type 1 diabetes. Specimen: naive CD4+ T cells from blood. The chain is built from TRBV30 and TRBJ1-5; the D is unclear. The CDR3 region is CAWSGRSNQPQHF. DNA for the CDR3: TGTGCCTGGAGTGGCCGGAGCAATCAGCCCCAGCATTTT.